These T cell receptor beta chains were read from a single sample in a study of T cells after yellow fever vaccination. TCRdb reanalysed the 5' RACE reads using MiXCR and keeps one entry per CDR3 protein. The top ten hold 30% to 45% of the sample, which has some 200,000 distinct CDR3 sequences, 11% seen once. Sequencing was performed on CD8+ T cells sorted from PBMCs, taken 15 days after the yellow fever booster vaccination. The receptor source for this set is a man aged 18 to 30 who received the YFV17D yellow fever vaccine. Each CDR3 is given with its conserved first and last residue. A D gene is named only where the DNA matches it firmly. Some rows mark clone size as missing; the rest say once, few, many or name a class of expanded clone.

TRBV4-3	TRBJ2-1	15	NA	many	TGCGCCAGCAGCCAAGGGACAGCTTCCTACAATGAGCAGTTCTTC	CASSQGTASYNEQFF
TRBV4-1	TRBJ2-1	15	NA	few	TGCGCCAGCAGCCAAGTTACCTTGTTAGGGAATGAGCAGTTCTTC	CASSQVTLLGNEQFF
TRBV4-1	TRBJ2-2	17	TRBD1	NA	TGCGCCAGCAGCCCGACGGACAGGGGCCGGAACACCGGGGAGCTGTTTTTT	CASSPTDRGRNTGELFF
TRBV28	TRBJ2-5	21	TRBD2	few	TGTGCCAGCAGTTTACGAGCTTTCCTAGCGGGGGGCCGGGGCCCACAAGAGACCCAGTACTTC	CASSLRAFLAGGRGPQETQYF
TRBV29-1	TRBJ2-2	12	NA	many	TGCAGCGTCTGGGGAGACACCGGGGAGCTGTTTTTT	CSVWGDTGELFF
TRBV4-3	TRBJ1-5	12	NA	few	TGCGCCAGCAGCCAAGACGGGCAGCCCCAGCATTTT	CASSQDGQPQHF
TRBV2	TRBJ2-3	12	NA	many	TGTGCCTTAAGTGGGCCGCGGGATACGCAGTATTTT	CALSGPRDTQYF
TRBV11-2	TRBJ2-7	14	TRBD1	NA	TGTGCCAGCAGCCCGGCGACAGGGACCTACGAGCAGTACTTC	CASSPATGTYEQYF
TRBV5-1	TRBJ2-1	20	NA	many	TGCGCCAGCAGCTTCGGTTTAGCCCCGGGATCCACATATTTAAACAATGAGCAGTTCTTC	CASSFGLAPGSTYLNNEQFF
TRBV5-4	TRBJ2-3	15	TRBD2	few	TGTGCCAGCAGGGTTAGCGGGGGGGCCGCAGATACGCAGTATTTT	CASRVSGGAADTQYF
TRBV29-1	TRBJ2-2	15	NA	many	TGCAGCGTTGTAGGTGTAGGAGATAACACCGGGGAGCTGTTTTTT	CSVVGVGDNTGELFF
TRBV28	TRBJ2-5	15	NA	few	TGTGCCAGCAGTTTAGCCAGGGAGGAATGGGAGACCCAGTACTTC	CASSLAREEWETQYF
TRBV4-1	TRBJ1-2	13	NA	NA	TGCGCCAGCAGCCAAAAGGGCGACTATGGCTACACCTTC	CASSQKGDYGYTF
TRBV7-6	TRBJ2-3	18	NA	NA	TGTGCCAGCAGCCTCGGGGGCTCGAGCGGGGCCTTCCCGGATACGCAGTATTTT	CASSLGGSSGAFPDTQYF
TRBV4-2	TRBJ2-1	12	NA	few	TGTGCCAGCAGGGGGTCGGGTTTAGAGCAGTTCTTC	CASRGSGLEQFF
TRBV12-3/TRBV12-4	TRBJ2-3	14	NA	NA	TGTGCCAGCAGCCCGGACTGGATCACAGATACGCAGTATTTT	CASSPDWITDTQYF
TRBV11-1	TRBJ1-2	12	TRBD1	few	TGTGCCAGCAGCTCAGGACAGGTCGGCTACACCTTC	CASSSGQVGYTF
TRBV20-1	TRBJ2-5	15	TRBD2	NA	TGCTCTACATCCGGGAGGAGCCTGGGGCGGGAGACCCAGTACTTC	CSTSGRSLGRETQYF
TRBV2	TRBJ2-3	15	NA	few	TGTGCCAGCAGTGTCGTTTCTTTTGGGTCAGATACGCAGTATTTT	CASSVVSFGSDTQYF
TRBV7-9	TRBJ1-2	14	NA	many	TGTGCCAGCAGCTTAGGGGCGGGGTTATATGGCTACACCTTC	CASSLGAGLYGYTF
TRBV11-2	TRBJ1-4	15	TRBD1	few	TGTGCCAGCAGCTTAGGGGACAGGGTGGGTGAAAAACTGTTTTTT	CASSLGDRVGEKLFF
TRBV19	TRBJ2-3	12	NA	few	TGTGCGGCGGGATGGGGCACAGATACGCAGTATTTT	CAAGWGTDTQYF
TRBV20-1	TRBJ1-2	15	NA	NA	TGCAGTGCTAGAGATGTTGACTCTCCTAACTATGGCTACACCTTC	CSARDVDSPNYGYTF
TRBV4-1	TRBJ2-3	15	TRBD2	few	TGCGCCAACAGCCTCACAACGGGAGGATCAGATACGCAGTATTTT	CANSLTTGGSDTQYF
TRBV29-1	TRBJ2-7	12	TRBD1	NA	TGCAGTGCCGGGACAGGGATCTACGAGCAGTACTTC	CSAGTGIYEQYF
TRBV27	TRBJ2-5	16	TRBD1	few	TGTGCCAGCAGTCCCCTCGGACAGGGGGCTTGGGAGACCCAGTACTTC	CASSPLGQGAWETQYF
TRBV5-1	TRBJ2-1	13	NA	few	TGCGCCAGCTGTGATAGCTCCTACAATGAGCAGTTCTTC	CASCDSSYNEQFF
TRBV5-5	TRBJ1-1	18	TRBD1	NA	TGTGCCAGCAGCCAGGACTCGGACAGGGCGGGGATGAACACTGAAGCTTTCTTT	CASSQDSDRAGMNTEAFF
TRBV4-3	TRBJ2-1	20	TRBD2	few	TGCGCCAGCAGCCAAGAACATCTCTGGGCTAGCGGGGGGCCTAACAATGAGCAGTTCTTC	CASSQEHLWASGGPNNEQFF
TRBV5-1	TRBJ2-1	13	NA	few	TGCGCCAGCAGCTTGGTCCCATCTAATGAGCAGTTCTTC	CASSLVPSNEQFF
TRBV6-2/TRBV6-3	TRBJ2-1	11	NA	few	TGTGCCAGCATCAGGGCGAATGAGCAGTTCTTC	CASIRANEQFF
TRBV6-2/TRBV6-3	TRBJ2-6	16	NA	many	TGTGCCAGCAGTGTCGAGTTTAGCTCTGGGGCCAACGTCCTGACTTTC	CASSVEFSSGANVLTF
TRBV6-6	TRBJ1-6	15	NA	few	TGTGCCAGCAGTTACGCGAGCAGGGTGGATTCACCCCTCCACTTT	CASSYASRVDSPLHF
TRBV28	TRBJ2-5	12	NA	few	TGTGCCAGCGGGTGGAGCGAAGAGACCCAGTACTTC	CASGWSEETQYF
TRBV20-1	TRBJ2-5	13	NA	NA	TGCAGTGCTCCCCGGACGAACCAAGAGACCCAGTACTTC	CSAPRTNQETQYF
TRBV10-2	TRBJ2-7	14	TRBD2	NA	TGCGCCAGCAGTGAGTCGTTAGCGGGGTGGGAGCAGTACTTC	CASSESLAGWEQYF
TRBV4-1	TRBJ2-3	14	NA	few	TGCGCCAGCAGTACGGTTGGCGGGCCAGATACGCAGTATTTT	CASSTVGGPDTQYF
TRBV30	TRBJ1-2	13	NA	NA	TGTGCCTGGAGTGACAGGCAGCGGTATGGCTACACCTTC	CAWSDRQRYGYTF
TRBV20-1	TRBJ1-1	16	TRBD1	many	TGCGTAGGATCCGGGACAGGGGGGGGGAAGGTCACTGAAGCTTTCTTT	CVGSGTGGGKVTEAFF
TRBV6-6	TRBJ2-5	12	NA	few	TGTGCCAGCAGTTCCGGGCCCCTGACCCAGTACTTC	CASSSGPLTQYF
TRBV27	TRBJ2-3	14	TRBD2	NA	TGTGCCAGCAGACTAGCGGGCGGCACAGATACGCAGTATTTT	CASRLAGGTDTQYF
TRBV27	TRBJ1-1	14	NA	many	TGTGCCAGCAGTTTGGGGGAACTGAACACTGAAGCTTTCTTT	CASSLGELNTEAFF
TRBV29-1	TRBJ1-2	13	TRBD1	NA	TGCAGCGTGGTGCGGAGGGGGCATCTTGGCTACACCTTC	CSVVRRGHLGYTF
TRBV7-8	TRBJ2-6	17	NA	many	TGTGCCAGCAGCTTGGACAGAAGGACGTCGGGGGCCAACGTCCTGACTTTC	CASSLDRRTSGANVLTF
TRBV4-3	TRBJ2-5	16	TRBD2	NA	TGCGCCAGCAGCCAACTAGCGGGGGGACGTAAAGAGACCCAGTACTTC	CASSQLAGGRKETQYF
TRBV10-3	TRBJ1-5	14	NA	few	TGTGCCATCGGGGGATTGGGGGGCAATCAGCCCCAGCATTTT	CAIGGLGGNQPQHF
TRBV7-6	TRBJ2-5	14	NA	NA	TGTGCCAGCACTTTGACAGGACCCCAAGAGACCCAGTACTTC	CASTLTGPQETQYF
TRBV27	TRBJ2-7	16	NA	many	TGTGCCAGCAGTCTCCTGCCGGGACAAATAAACTACGAGCAGTACTTC	CASSLLPGQINYEQYF
TRBV19	TRBJ2-3	13	NA	few	TGTGCCAGTAGAGTGGCCCCAACAGATACGCAGTATTTT	CASRVAPTDTQYF
TRBV5-4	TRBJ1-1	15	NA	few	TGTGCCAGCAGCGATTGGACAGCTAAGCACACTGAAGCTTTCTTT	CASSDWTAKHTEAFF
TRBV5-5	TRBJ2-6	15	NA	few	TGTGCCAGCAGCTTGACCGGGTATGGGGCCAACGTCCTGACTTTC	CASSLTGYGANVLTF
TRBV19	TRBJ1-1	11	NA	NA	TGTGCCAGTAGTACAGTGGGTGAAGCTTTCTTT	CASSTVGEAFF
TRBV29-1	TRBJ1-1	14	NA	few	TGCAGCGTTGAAGATGGGGGTGATAACACTGAAGCTTTCTTT	CSVEDGGDNTEAFF
TRBV5-1	TRBJ2-2	15	NA	few	TGCGCCAGCAGCCCGCTAGACGGTCACACCGGGGAGCTGTTTTTT	CASSPLDGHTGELFF
TRBV20-1	TRBJ1-2	13	NA	few	TGCAGTGCTAGAATCGGGGCTATGGGTGGCTACACCTTC	CSARIGAMGGYTF
TRBV10-3	TRBJ2-1	16	TRBD2	few	TGTGCCATCAGTGATACGGCTAGCGGGGCCCACAATGAGCAGTTCTTC	CAISDTASGAHNEQFF
TRBV4-1	TRBJ2-7	13	NA	many	TGCGCCAGCAGCCAAAGGGCGGCCTACGAGCAGTACTTC	CASSQRAAYEQYF